This T cell receptor beta chain came from a study of blood T cell repertoires in COVID-19. Study at large: The study drew acute and convalescent COVID-19 samples from the United States, Italy and Spain.

This clone has a handful of counts. The CDR3 is 14 amino acids. V was cut by 6 bases and J by 0 bases, with 11 bases left in between. Germline V gene data show CDR1 as MDHEN and CDR2 as SYDVKM. Using immunoSEQ multiplex PCR, the repertoire was profiled, and TCRdb retains in-frame clones only, with some absent. The sample includes around 150,000 clones, over 70% of them seen just once. Participant-reported clinical history was the basis for cohort assignment. Two consecutive negative NP/OP PCR tests, clearance, or resolved symptoms defined Cohort 3 recovery. The chain couples TRBV28 to TRBJ1-2, with a tentative D call TRBD1 (6 bases). The source is an older woman who had recovered from COVID-19. Sequenced material: PBMCs or T cells enriched from blood (not recorded which). CDR3 in DNA: TGTGCCAGCAGGGTGACAGGAGCTAACTATGGCTACACCTTC. Protein sequence: CASRVTGANYGYTF.